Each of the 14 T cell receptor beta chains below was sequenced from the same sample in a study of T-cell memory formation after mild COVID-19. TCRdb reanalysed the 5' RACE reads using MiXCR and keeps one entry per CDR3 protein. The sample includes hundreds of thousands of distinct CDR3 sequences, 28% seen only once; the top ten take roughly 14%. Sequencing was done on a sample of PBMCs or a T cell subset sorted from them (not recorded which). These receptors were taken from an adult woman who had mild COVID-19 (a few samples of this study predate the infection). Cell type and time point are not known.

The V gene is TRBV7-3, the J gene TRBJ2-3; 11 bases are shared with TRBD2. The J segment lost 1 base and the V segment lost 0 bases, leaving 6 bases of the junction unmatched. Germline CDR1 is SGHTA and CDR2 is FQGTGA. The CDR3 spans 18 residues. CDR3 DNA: TGTGCCAGCAGCTTAACCGGGACTAGCGGAAGTCGCACAGATACGCAGTATTTT. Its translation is CASSLTGTSGSRTDTQYF.

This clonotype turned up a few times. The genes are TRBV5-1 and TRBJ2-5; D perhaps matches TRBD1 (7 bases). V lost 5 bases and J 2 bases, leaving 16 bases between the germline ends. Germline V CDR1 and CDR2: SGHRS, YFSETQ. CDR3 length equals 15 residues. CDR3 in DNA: TGCGCCAGCAGGCGGGGACAGCCGGGGCAAGAGACCCAGTACTTC. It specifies CASRRGQPGQETQYF.

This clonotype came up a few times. CDR3 DNA sequence: TGTGCCAGCAATCCCGACAGCTCGGGCGAGCAGTACTTC. Translating it yields CASNPDSSGEQYF. The V gene is TRBV25-1, the J gene TRBJ2-7, with D possibly being TRBD1 (5 bases). From germline, CDR1 is MGHDK and CDR2 SYGVNS. CDR3 length equals 13 residues. With 7 bases removed from V and 6 bases from J, the gap between germline ends came to 16 bases.

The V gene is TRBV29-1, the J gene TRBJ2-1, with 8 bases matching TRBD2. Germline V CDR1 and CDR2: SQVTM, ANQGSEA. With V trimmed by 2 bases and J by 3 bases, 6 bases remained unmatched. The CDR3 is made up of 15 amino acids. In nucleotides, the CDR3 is TGCAGCGTTGAACCCTGGCTAGCGGGCTACAATGAGCAGTTCTTC. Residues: CSVEPWLAGYNEQFF.

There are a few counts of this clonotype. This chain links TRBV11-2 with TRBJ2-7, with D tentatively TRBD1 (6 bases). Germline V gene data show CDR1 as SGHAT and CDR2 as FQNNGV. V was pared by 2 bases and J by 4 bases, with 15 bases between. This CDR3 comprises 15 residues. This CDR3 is CASSLRGQGLYEQYF. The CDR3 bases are TGTGCCAGCAGCTTAAGAGGGCAGGGGCTTTACGAGCAGTACTTC.

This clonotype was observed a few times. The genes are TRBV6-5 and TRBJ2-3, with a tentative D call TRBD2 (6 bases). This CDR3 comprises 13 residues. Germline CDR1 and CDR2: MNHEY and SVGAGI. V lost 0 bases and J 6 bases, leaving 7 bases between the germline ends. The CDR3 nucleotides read TGTGCCAGCAGTTACTCTGGGGGGGATACGCAGTATTTT. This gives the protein CASSYSGGDTQYF.

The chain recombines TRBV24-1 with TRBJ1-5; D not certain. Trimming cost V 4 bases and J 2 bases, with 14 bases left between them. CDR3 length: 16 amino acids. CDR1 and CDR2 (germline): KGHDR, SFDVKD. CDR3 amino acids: CATSDETDLGNQPQHF. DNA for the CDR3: TGTGCCACCAGTGACGAAACCGATCTGGGCAATCAGCCCCAGCATTTT.

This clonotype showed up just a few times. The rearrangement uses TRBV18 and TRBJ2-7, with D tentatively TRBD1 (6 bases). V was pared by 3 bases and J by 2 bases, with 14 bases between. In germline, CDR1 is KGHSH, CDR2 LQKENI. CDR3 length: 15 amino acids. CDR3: CASSPVTAGAYEQYF. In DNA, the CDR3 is TGTGCCAGCTCACCCGTTACGGCAGGGGCCTACGAGCAGTACTTC.

The CDR3 DNA reads TGTGCCAGCTTCATGAACACTGAAGCTTTCTTT. It encodes CASFMNTEAFF. This chain uses TRBV25-1 with TRBJ1-1; no clear D. Trimming left V 8 bases short and J 0 bases short, with 4 bases between. In germline, CDR1 is MGHDK, CDR2 SYGVNS. The CDR3 runs to 11 residues.

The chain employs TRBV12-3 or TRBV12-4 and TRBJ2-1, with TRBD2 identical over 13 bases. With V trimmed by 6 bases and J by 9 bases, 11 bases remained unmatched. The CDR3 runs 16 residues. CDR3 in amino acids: CASRTAGTSGTSEQFF. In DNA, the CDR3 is TGTGCCAGCAGAACGGCCGGGACTAGCGGGACGAGTGAGCAGTTCTTC.

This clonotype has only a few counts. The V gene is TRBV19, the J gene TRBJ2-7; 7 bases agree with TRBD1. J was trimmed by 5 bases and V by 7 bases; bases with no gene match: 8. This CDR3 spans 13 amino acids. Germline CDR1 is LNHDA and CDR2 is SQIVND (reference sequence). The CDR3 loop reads CASTGNRGHEQYF. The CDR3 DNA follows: TGTGCCAGTACGGGGAACAGGGGCCACGAGCAGTACTTC.

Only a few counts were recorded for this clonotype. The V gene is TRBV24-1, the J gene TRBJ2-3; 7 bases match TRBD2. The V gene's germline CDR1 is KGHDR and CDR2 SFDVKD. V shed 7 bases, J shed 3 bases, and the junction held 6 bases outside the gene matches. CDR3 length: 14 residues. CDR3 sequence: CATSAGVGTDTQYF. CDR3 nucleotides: TGTGCCACCAGCGCGGGGGTCGGGACAGATACGCAGTATTTT.

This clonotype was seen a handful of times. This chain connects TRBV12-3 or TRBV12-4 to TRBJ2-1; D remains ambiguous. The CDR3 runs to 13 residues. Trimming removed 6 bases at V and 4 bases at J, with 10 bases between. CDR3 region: CASRTTLYNEQFF. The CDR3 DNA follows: TGTGCCAGCAGAACTACGTTATACAATGAGCAGTTCTTC.

In DNA form, the CDR3 reads TGTGCCACCGAAGTCCGGGACAGGGCAAACAATGAGCAGTTCTTC. This gives the protein CATEVRDRANNEQFF. This rearrangement joins TRBV6-1 to TRBJ2-1; 9 positions match TRBD1. V lost 10 bases and J lost 5; bases outside the gene matches: 12. The CDR3 consists of 15 residues. Per germline, CDR1 MNHNS and CDR2 SASEGT.